Below are 11 T cell receptor beta chains sequenced from a single sample in a study of OX40 agonist ivuxolimab in advanced cancers. Here immunoSEQ multiplex PCR was the method, and the copy in TCRdb shows in-frame clones only, minus some. The sample shows around 60,000 clones, 70% to 90% of them seen only once. Sample: CD4+ or CD8+ T cells sorted from blood, taken in a trial of the OX40 agonist ivuxolimab. The receptors originated from an adult with an advanced solid tumor such as melanoma, head and neck, liver or kidney cancer.

The chain couples TRBV11-2 to TRBJ2-1; weak D call: TRBD2 (5 bases). Germline assignment: CDR1 SGHAT and CDR2 FQNNGV. The CDR3 is 15 amino acids. V gave up 1 base and J gave up 10 bases, with 17 bases separating them. As DNA, the CDR3 is TGTGCCAGCAGCTTAGTAAGGCGGGTCCGAGGGGAGCAGTTCTTC. It translates to CASSLVRRVRGEQFF.

The rearrangement joins TRBV2 to TRBJ1-1; the match to TRBD1 covers 7 bases. Trimming removed 3 bases from V and 5 bases from J; junction bases left unmatched: 6. The CDR3 is 14 amino acids. Germline values: CDR1 SNHLY, CDR2 FYNNEI. The CDR3 coding sequence is TGTGCCAGCAGTGAGCCGGGACAGATTACTGAAGCTTTCTTT. This codes for CASSEPGQITEAFF. Filled out from reference TRBV2 and TRBJ1-1, the complete variable domain reads EPEVTQTPSHQVTQMGQEVILRCVPISNHLYFYWYRQILGQKVEFLVSFYNNEISEKSEIFDDQFSVERPDGSNFTLKIRSTKLEDSAMYFCASSEPGQITEAFFGQGTRLTVV.

V gene TRBV18 combines with J gene TRBJ2-5; D not resolved. Germline-derived CDR1 and CDR2 are KGHSH and LQKENI. This CDR3 is built from 13 residues. Trimming removed 0 bases at V and 4 bases at J, with 6 bases between. The CDR3 nucleotides are TGTGCCAGCTCACCACCTCCCCTAGAGACCCAGTACTTC. Translation gives CASSPPPLETQYF.

The chain joins TRBV7-2 to TRBJ2-5; D ambiguous. The CDR3 covers 17 residues. Germline V gives CDR1 SGHTA, CDR2 FQGNSA. V was cut by 1 base and J by 2 bases, with 17 bases left in between. CDR3 sequence: CASSLVPAHDGQETQYF. CDR3 bases: TGTGCCAGCAGCTTAGTCCCGGCCCATGACGGTCAAGAGACCCAGTACTTC.

The CDR3 loop reads CASSSPPGTGVNQPQHF. The CDR3 nucleotides read TGTGCCAGTAGTTCCCCCCCCGGGACAGGGGTAAATCAGCCCCAGCATTTT. The V and J genes are TRBV19 and TRBJ1-5, with 10 bases lining up with TRBD1. V lost 5 bases and J lost 4; bases outside the gene matches: 11. Germline loops: CDR1 LNHDA, CDR2 SQIVND (reference sequence). The CDR3 contains 17 residues.

Only one count was recorded for this clone. The V gene is TRBV5-1, the J gene TRBJ2-5; 7 bases agree with TRBD1. Per the germline V gene, CDR1 is SGHRS and CDR2 is YFSETQ. This CDR3 spans 20 amino acids. With V trimmed by 6 bases and J by 2 bases, 25 bases remained unmatched. CDR3 bases: TGCGCCAGCAAAACCGATAGCCGAACTGGGACAGTTATCCCTCAAGAGACCCAGTACTTC. Translation gives CASKTDSRTGTVIPQETQYF.

This clone showed up just a few times. The rearrangement links TRBV2 to TRBJ1-1, with no clear D. There are 13 residues in the CDR3. The germline CDR1 and CDR2 sequences are SNHLY and FYNNEI. The V end was cut by 6 bases, the J end by 1 base, with 9 bases between. In nucleotides, the CDR3 is TGTGCCAGCAGCTTAGACGCGAACACTGAAGCTTTCTTT. Translation: CASSLDANTEAFF.

This clone appeared a few times. The rearrangement uses TRBV30 and TRBJ1-6; D not certain. Germline V CDR1 and CDR2: GTSNPN, SVGIG (reference sequence). The CDR3 consists of 13 residues. V lost 1 base and J 10 bases, leaving 11 bases between the germline ends. The DNA of the CDR3 is TGTGCCTGGAGTGGACAAGTCGGCTCACCCCTCCACTTT. Encoded protein: CAWSGQVGSPLHF. Variable domain in full (rest from reference TRBV30 and TRBJ1-6): SQTIHQWPATLVQPVGSPLSLECTVEGTSNPNLYWYRQAAGRGLQLLFYSVGIGQISSEVPQNLSASRPQDRQFILSSKKLLLSDSGFYLCAWSGQVGSPLHFGNGTRLTVT.

The chain is built from TRBV6-5 and TRBJ2-7; D is possibly TRBD1 (6 bases). The CDR3 has 13 residues. Germline loops: CDR1 MNHEY, CDR2 SVGAGI. Trimming took 0 bases from V and 5 from J, leaving 8 bases between them. CDR3 protein: CASSYSGDNEQYF. The CDR3 DNA reads as TGTGCCAGCAGTTACTCAGGGGACAACGAGCAGTACTTC.

The chain uses TRBV5-4 and TRBJ2-7, with 8 bases fitting TRBD2. This CDR3 contains 17 residues. The J segment lost 2 bases and the V segment lost 4 bases, leaving 14 bases of the junction unmatched. Germline V gene lookup returns CDR1 SGHNT and CDR2 YYREEE (reference sequence). Written as DNA, the CDR3 is TGTGCCAGCAGCCCAATCTCCGGGGGGGGCGAAACCTACGAGCAGTACTTC. As protein: CASSPISGGGETYEQYF. Filled out from reference TRBV5-4 and TRBJ2-7, the complete variable domain reads ETGVTQSPTHLIKTRGQQVTLRCSSQSGHNTVSWYQQALGQGPQFIFQYYREEENGRGNFPPRFSGLQFPNYSSELNVNALELDDSALYLCASSPISGGGETYEQYFGPGTRLTVT.

This chain links TRBV5-1 with TRBJ1-3; D gene ambiguous. This CDR3 region has 14 residues. Germline V gene sequence: CDR1 SGHRS, CDR2 YFSETQ. The V end was cut by 5 bases, the J end by 1 base, with 10 bases between. CDR3 nucleotide sequence: TGCGCCAGCAGGTCATCAGAATCTGGAAACACCATATATTTT. This sequence encodes CASRSSESGNTIYF.